The T cell receptor (beta chain) under discussion was sequenced for a study of OX40 agonist ivuxolimab in advanced cancers. Study in general: Ivuxolimab is an agonistic anti-OX40 (CD134) antibody, and patients were treated with it. Patients undergoing dose escalation presented with hepatocellular carcinoma, melanoma, renal cell or head and neck cancer.

Systemic immunosuppression or autoimmune disease history was grounds to exclude patients. This clone was seen once. Clones were read by immunoSEQ multiplex PCR, and TCRdb kept only the in-frame ones, dropping some. The table lists some 100,000 clones, 90% to 95% of them singletons. Here the sequenced sample was CD4+ or CD8+ T cells sorted from blood, taken in a trial of the OX40 agonist ivuxolimab. The origin of this receptor is an adult with an advanced solid tumor such as melanoma, head and neck, liver or kidney cancer.

As DNA, the CDR3 is TGTGCCAGCAGCTTAGCTAGCGGGAGGGCCCTCGGCAATGAGCAGTTCTTC. Protein sequence: CASSLASGRALGNEQFF. The V gene is TRBV5-5, the J gene TRBJ2-1; 12 bases match TRBD2. This CDR3 has 17 amino acids. In germline, CDR1 is SGHKS, CDR2 YYEKEE (reference sequence). V was pared by 2 bases and J by 6 bases, with 9 bases of the junction left unmatched.